Given below is one T cell receptor (beta chain) in context. This sample is drawn from a study of CD8+ T cells in alopecia areata. Reverse transcription of extracted RNA yielded cDNA, which provided the sequencing template. Clones were read by immunoSEQ multiplex PCR, and TCRdb kept only the in-frame ones, dropping some. The sample has around 200,000 clones; under 70% are singletons. The CDR3 contains 13 residues. The ends were cut back, 7 bases at V and 1 base at J, with 6 bases in the middle. The germline CDR1 and CDR2 sequences are SGHNT and YYREEE (reference sequence). Treatment denoted: oral pan-JAK inhibitor, 5-10 mg twice daily.

Sequenced here: CD4+ T cells sorted from blood, sampled at week 4, from a patient treated with tofacitinib. V gene TRBV5-4 combines with J gene TRBJ2-6; possible D gene TRBD2, 6 bases. The sequence derives from a human donor with alopecia areata. The CDR3 region is CASRGSGANVLTF. DNA for the CDR3: TGTGCCAGCCGGGGGTCTGGGGCCAACGTCCTGACTTTC.